The rows below give T cell receptor beta chains drawn from one sample of a study of control samples from healthy donors and cancer patients. Clones were sequenced by immunoSEQ multiplex PCR, and TCRdb holds only the in-frame ones, with some missing. Here the sample spans 95,000 to 150,000 clones, 87% being singletons. The sequencing sample was made of blood. The origin of the receptors is a man aged 30 to 45 in good health. Both conserved end residues are part of each CDR3. The order of the fields is V gene, clone size, D gene, J gene, CDR3 DNA, CDR3 protein. D genes are given only for firm matches. Expanded clones are given a class, and other clones once, few, many or no size at all.

TRBV2	-	-	TRBJ1-1	TGTGCCAGCAGTGTTGAGGGGCCTCAGGGAACTGAAGCTTTCTTT	CASSVEGPQGTEAFF
TRBV4-2	many	-	TRBJ2-2	TGTGCCAGCAGCCAAGATGGGGCAGGGACTGTTGGCACCGGGGAGCTGTTTTTT	CASSQDGAGTVGTGELFF
TRBV11-3	-	-	TRBJ2-5	TGTGCCAGCAGCTTAGTCACGGGGTGGCAAGAGACCCAGTACTTC	CASSLVTGWQETQYF
TRBV18	-	TRBD1	TRBJ2-6	TGTGCCAGCTCACAGGGGGCAGGTGGGGCCAACGTCCTGACTTTC	CASSQGAGGANVLTF
TRBV10-3	-	-	TRBJ1-5	TGTGCCATCAGTGACCCCATCGAGTTCGGGCAGCCCCAGCATTTT	CAISDPIEFGQPQHF
TRBV28	-	-	TRBJ2-4	TGTGCCAGCAGTTTGTTCGGACAGATTGCCAAAAACATTCAGTACTTC	CASSLFGQIAKNIQYF
TRBV3-1/TRBV3-2	-	TRBD2	TRBJ2-5	TGTGCCAGCGCCTCAGGACTAGCGGGGTACCAAGAGACCCAGTACTTC	CASASGLAGYQETQYF
TRBV6-5	few	TRBD1	TRBJ1-1	TGTGCCAGCAAGGCGGACAGGATGAACACTGAAGCTTTCTTT	CASKADRMNTEAFF
TRBV29-1	-	-	TRBJ1-1	TGCAGCTTAGGGACGGACACTGAAGCTTTCTTT	CSLGTDTEAFF
TRBV5-6	-	TRBD1	TRBJ2-1	TGTGCCAGCAACTCCGGGACAGGAGGTACTGAGCAGTTCTTC	CASNSGTGGTEQFF
TRBV3-1/TRBV3-2	-	-	TRBJ2-7	TGTGCCAGCACCGGAGGTTACGAGCAGTACTTC	CASTGGYEQYF
TRBV30	-	-	TRBJ2-7	TGTGCCTTAGGCCCTAGCTCCTACGAGCAGTACTTC	CALGPSSYEQYF
TRBV3-1/TRBV3-2	-	-	TRBJ1-6	TGTGCCAGCAGCCAAGAGGGATCACCCCTCCACTTT	CASSQEGSPLHF
TRBV4-2	-	-	TRBJ1-1	TGTGCCAGCAGCCTAGAGGGGAACACTGAAGCTTTCTTT	CASSLEGNTEAFF
TRBV4-2	-	TRBD1	TRBJ1-2	TGTGCCAGCAGCCCGGGACAGCTTCGAGACTATGGCTACACCTTC	CASSPGQLRDYGYTF
TRBV4-2	-	TRBD2	TRBJ2-3	TGTGCCAGCAGCCGGGAGCGGGGGGTCGATACGCAGTATTTT	CASSRERGVDTQYF
TRBV5-1	-	-	TRBJ1-1	TGCGCCAGCAGTTATGGCCCGGGAGGGGCTAACACTGAAGCTTTCTTT	CASSYGPGGANTEAFF
TRBV3-1/TRBV3-2	-	-	TRBJ1-1	TGTGCCAGCAGCCTGGGATCCGGGGGGAACACTGAAGCTTTCTTT	CASSLGSGGNTEAFF
TRBV10-1	once	TRBD1	TRBJ1-1	TGCGCCAGCAGCCCGGGACAGGGAGGAGTAGGTGAAGCTTTCTTT	CASSPGQGGVGEAFF
TRBV5-8	-	-	TRBJ2-7	TGTGCCAGCAGCTTACCCCCCTCCGAGCAGTACTTC	CASSLPPSEQYF
TRBV29-1	-	-	TRBJ2-1	TGCAGCGTTGGACCCCCATCCTACAATGAGCAGTTCTTC	CSVGPPSYNEQFF
TRBV19	-	TRBD1	TRBJ1-2	TGTGCCAGTAGTACCTTGGGACAGGCGGCAGTCATGGCTGGCTACACCTTC	CASSTLGQAAVMAGYTF
TRBV6-4	-	-	TRBJ1-1	TGTGCCAGCAGTGACTCCTTAGGCGTAGCTTTCTTT	CASSDSLGVAFF
TRBV6-4	-	-	TRBJ1-1	TGTGCCAGCAGTGACGGGAAAAACAGGAACACTGAAGCTTTCTTT	CASSDGKNRNTEAFF
TRBV19	-	TRBD1	TRBJ1-1	TGTGCCAGTAGTATAATGTATGGGACAGAGGCGACTTTCTTT	CASSIMYGTEATFF
TRBV7-2	-	TRBD1	TRBJ1-5	TGTGCCAGCAGCTCCCGTCAGGGGGGCCAGCCCCAGCATTTT	CASSSRQGGQPQHF
TRBV11-3	many	-	TRBJ1-1	TGTGCCAGCAGCCCAGAGGGCGGGGAGGCTGAAGCTTTCTTT	CASSPEGGEAEAFF
TRBV10-1	-	-	TRBJ2-2	TGCGCCAGCAGTGAGCAAGGGTACGGGGAGCTGTTTTTT	CASSEQGYGELFF
TRBV27	-	TRBD1	TRBJ1-2	TGTGCCAGCACCGGACAGGGGGTTGGTGGCTACACCTTC	CASTGQGVGGYTF
TRBV6-6	few	TRBD1	TRBJ1-1	TGTGCCAGCAGTGGCACAGGGGACTCGACTGAAGCTTTCTTT	CASSGTGDSTEAFF
TRBV5-1	-	-	TRBJ1-3	TGCGCCAGCAAACCTGGGGCTTCTGGAAACACCATATATTTT	CASKPGASGNTIYF
TRBV5-1	-	-	TRBJ1-5	TGCGCCAGCAGCTTGGCCGGGGGGGATAATCAGCCCCAGCATTTT	CASSLAGGDNQPQHF
TRBV7-2	-	-	TRBJ1-2	TGTGCCAGCAGCCCTCGACAGAGTAACTATGGCTACACCTTC	CASSPRQSNYGYTF
TRBV5-1	-	-	TRBJ1-1	TGCGCCAGCAGCCTGCAACAGGCCGTGGGGACTGAAGCTTTCTTT	CASSLQQAVGTEAFF
TRBV15	once	-	TRBJ1-2	TGTGCCACCAGCACAGCTAACTATGGCTACACCTTC	CATSTANYGYTF
TRBV6-5	-	TRBD1	TRBJ2-7	TGTGCCAGCAGCCGAACCGGGACAGGGGGCTACGAGCAGTACTTC	CASSRTGTGGYEQYF